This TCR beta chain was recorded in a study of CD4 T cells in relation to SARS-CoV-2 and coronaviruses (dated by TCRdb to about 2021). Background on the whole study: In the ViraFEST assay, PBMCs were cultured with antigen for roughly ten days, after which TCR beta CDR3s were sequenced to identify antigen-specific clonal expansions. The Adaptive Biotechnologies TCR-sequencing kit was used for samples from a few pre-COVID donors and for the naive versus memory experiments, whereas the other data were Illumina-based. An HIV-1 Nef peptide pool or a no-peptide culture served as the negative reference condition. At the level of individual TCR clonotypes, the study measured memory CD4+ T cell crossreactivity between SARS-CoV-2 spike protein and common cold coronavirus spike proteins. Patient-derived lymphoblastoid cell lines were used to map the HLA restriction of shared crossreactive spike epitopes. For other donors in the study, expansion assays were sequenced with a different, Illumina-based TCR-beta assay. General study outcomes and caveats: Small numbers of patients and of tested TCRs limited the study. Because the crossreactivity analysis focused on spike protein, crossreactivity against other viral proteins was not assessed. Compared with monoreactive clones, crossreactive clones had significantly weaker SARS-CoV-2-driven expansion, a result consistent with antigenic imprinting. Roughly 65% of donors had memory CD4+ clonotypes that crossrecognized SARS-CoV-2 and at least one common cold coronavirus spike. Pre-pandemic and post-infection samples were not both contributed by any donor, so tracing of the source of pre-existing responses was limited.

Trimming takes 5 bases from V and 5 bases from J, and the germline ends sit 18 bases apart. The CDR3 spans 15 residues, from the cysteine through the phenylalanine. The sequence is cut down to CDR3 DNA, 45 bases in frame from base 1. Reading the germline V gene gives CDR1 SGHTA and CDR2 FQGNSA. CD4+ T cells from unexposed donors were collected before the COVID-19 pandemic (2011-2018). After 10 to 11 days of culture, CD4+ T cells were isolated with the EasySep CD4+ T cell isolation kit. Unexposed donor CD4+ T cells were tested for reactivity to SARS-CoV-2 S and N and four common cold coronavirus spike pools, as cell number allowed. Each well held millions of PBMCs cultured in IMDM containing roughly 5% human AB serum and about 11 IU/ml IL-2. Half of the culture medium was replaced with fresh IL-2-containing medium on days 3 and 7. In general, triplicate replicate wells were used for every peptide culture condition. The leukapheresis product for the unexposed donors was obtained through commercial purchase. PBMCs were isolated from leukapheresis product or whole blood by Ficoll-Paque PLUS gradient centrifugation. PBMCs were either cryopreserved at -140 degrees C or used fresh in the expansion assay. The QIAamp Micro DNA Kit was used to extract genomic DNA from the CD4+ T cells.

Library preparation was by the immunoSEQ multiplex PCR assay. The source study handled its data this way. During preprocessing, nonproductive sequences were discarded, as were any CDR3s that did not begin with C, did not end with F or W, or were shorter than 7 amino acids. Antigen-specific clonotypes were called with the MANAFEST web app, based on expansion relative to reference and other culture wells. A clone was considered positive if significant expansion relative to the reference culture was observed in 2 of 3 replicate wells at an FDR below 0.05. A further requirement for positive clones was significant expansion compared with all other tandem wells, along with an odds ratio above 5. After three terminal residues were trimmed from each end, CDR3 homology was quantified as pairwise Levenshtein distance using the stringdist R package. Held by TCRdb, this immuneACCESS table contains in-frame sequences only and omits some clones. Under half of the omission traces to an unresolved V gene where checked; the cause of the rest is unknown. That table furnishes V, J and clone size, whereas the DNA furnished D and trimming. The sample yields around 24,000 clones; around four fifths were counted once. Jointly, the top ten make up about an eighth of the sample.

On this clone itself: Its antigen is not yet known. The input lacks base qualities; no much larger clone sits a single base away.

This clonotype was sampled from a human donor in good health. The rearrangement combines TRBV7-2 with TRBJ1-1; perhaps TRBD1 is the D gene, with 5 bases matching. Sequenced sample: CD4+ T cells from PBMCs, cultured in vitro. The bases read TGTGCCAGCAGCCCCTATTTCGGGGCGCAGACTGAAGCTTTCTTT. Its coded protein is CASSPYFGAQTEAFF.